These T cell receptor beta chains were read from a single sample in a study of immune cell composition in non-small cell lung cancer. TCRdb's copy holds only in-frame clones and misses some; the assay was immunoSEQ multiplex PCR. This table has fewer than 3,500 clones, approximately 84% appearing once. The specimen was lung tumor tissue. The receptors were sampled from a human donor with non-small cell lung cancer. The CDR3 runs from the conserved cysteine through the conserved F or W. A D gene is named only where the DNA matches it firmly. A row's size may be missing; if present it is once, few, many or a size class.

-	TRBD1	TRBV5-1	TRBJ1-6	TGCGCCAGCAGCTTATCCGGGACAGGGGCCGCGAATTCACCCCTCCACTTT	CASSLSGTGAANSPLHF
-	-	TRBV18	TRBJ1-1	TGTGCCAGCTCAAGAAATTGGGGAGAGGACACTGAAGCTTTCTTT	CASSRNWGEDTEAFF
-	-	TRBV2	TRBJ2-6	TGTGCCAGCCGTCGGGGTACTGGGGCCAACGTCCTGACTTTC	CASRRGTGANVLTF
-	-	TRBV7-8	TRBJ2-3	TGTGCCAGCAGCCCCTTTTGGGAGGGGGGTACGCAGTATTTT	CASSPFWEGGTQYF
-	TRBD1	TRBV9	TRBJ1-1	TGTGCCAGCAGCTCTCGACAGGGAGGCACTGAGGCTTTCTTT	CASSSRQGGTEAFF
-	TRBD2	TRBV7-9	TRBJ2-5	TGTGCCAGCAGCTTAGCGGCGGGGGGGCCGTATCTAGAGACCCAGTACTTC	CASSLAAGGPYLETQYF
-	-	TRBV5-4	TRBJ2-3	TGTGCCAGCAGCTTGGGGGGGCCCACAGATACGCAGTATTTT	CASSLGGPTDTQYF
-	-	TRBV7-2	TRBJ2-1	TGTGCCAGCAGGCCGGGAGGGGGCGCGAATGAGCAGTTCTTC	CASRPGGGANEQFF
few	TRBD1	TRBV7-8	TRBJ2-7	TGTGCCAGCAGCATCCAGACAGGGGGCTACTACGAGCAGTACTTC	CASSIQTGGYYEQYF
-	-	TRBV10-1	TRBJ2-7	TGCGCCAGCAGTGAGTCGGCTAGCCATAAGCAGTACTTC	CASSESASHKQYF
-	TRBD1	TRBV7-6	TRBJ1-2	TGTGCCAGCAGCATTTCCGGGACAGGGAGGGGTGGCTACACCTTC	CASSISGTGRGGYTF
-	-	TRBV7-9	TRBJ2-7	TGTGCCAGCAGCTCCCCTACAGGGTACGAGCAGTACTTC	CASSSPTGYEQYF
-	TRBD1	TRBV5-6	TRBJ1-1	TGTGCCGGATCAACAGGGGCTGGTTATGGCACTGAAGCTTTCTTT	CAGSTGAGYGTEAFF
once	TRBD1	TRBV15	TRBJ1-4	TGTGCCACCAGCGGGGGACAGGGGTCTGAAAAACTGTTTTTT	CATSGGQGSEKLFF
-	TRBD1	TRBV5-4	TRBJ2-5	TGTGCCAGCAGCCCCCCACAGGGGAATTCGGAGACCCAGTACTTC	CASSPPQGNSETQYF
-	-	TRBV6-6	TRBJ1-2	TGTGCCAGCAGTGACTCTCAGGGCTATGGCTACACCTTC	CASSDSQGYGYTF
-	-	TRBV5-1	TRBJ1-1	TGCGCCAGCAGCCCCAGCAGGGTGAACACTGAAGCTTTCTTT	CASSPSRVNTEAFF
-	-	TRBV27	TRBJ1-1	TGTGCCAGCAGTTTATCGCGGGGGACTGAAGCTTTCTTT	CASSLSRGTEAFF
-	-	TRBV27	TRBJ2-2	TGTGCCAGCCGACAAGCGAACACCGGGGAGCTGTTTTTT	CASRQANTGELFF
-	-	TRBV2	TRBJ2-5	TGTGCCAGCAGTGAACTAGAAGAGACCCAGTACTTC	CASSELEETQYF
-	-	TRBV12-5	TRBJ1-3	TGTGCTAGTGGTCTTACAGGGATTGCAAACACCATATATTTT	CASGLTGIANTIYF
-	-	TRBV6-4	TRBJ2-2	TGTGCCAGCAGTGATAGCGCCACCGGGGAGCTGTTTTTT	CASSDSATGELFF
-	-	TRBV27	TRBJ1-4	TGTGCCAGCAGTTTAAGGGGGACACTAGGAGAAAAACTGTTTTTT	CASSLRGTLGEKLFF
once	TRBD1	TRBV6-5	TRBJ1-1	TGTGCCAGCAGTAAGCCCGGGACAGGGAGCGCGGGGGCTTTCTTT	CASSKPGTGSAGAFF
-	TRBD1	TRBV15	TRBJ1-5	TGTGCCACCAGCGACAGGGGTGGTGGTGACAATCAGCCCCAGCATTTT	CATSDRGGGDNQPQHF
-	-	TRBV19	TRBJ1-1	TGTGCCAGTAGTATAGCACCAGGGATACTTGAAGCTTTCTTT	CASSIAPGILEAFF
-	TRBD2	TRBV5-1	TRBJ2-1	TGCGCCAGCCGCGGGACTAGCGGATACAATGAGCAGTTCTTC	CASRGTSGYNEQFF
-	TRBD1	TRBV4-1	TRBJ2-1	TGCGCCAGCAGCCAGAGGACAGGGGATGAGCAGTTCTTC	CASSQRTGDEQFF